This entry describes one T cell receptor beta chain. The antigen is undetermined. J gave up 6 bases and V 8 bases, and 8 bases lay outside the gene matches. Germline V gives CDR1 MNHEY, CDR2 SVGAGI. The CDR3 is 14 residues long. These data belong to a study of Ad26.COV2.S vaccination and SARS-CoV-2 variants. On the study more broadly: Ad26.COV2.S given intramuscularly, once or twice 56 days apart.

Study outcomes and limitations: Participants in the vaccine arm had higher spike-specific TCR breadth; placebo recipients had lower. Reportedly, spike-specific CD8+ and CD4+ T cell responses achieved substantial breadth once vaccination had taken place. With respect to non-spike TCR breadth, vaccine and placebo recipients were similar.

Sequencing used immunoSEQ multiplex PCR; TCRdb keeps in-frame clones, though not all of them. The data show roughly 350,000 clones, roughly 87% seen once. The sample's treatment: roughly 18 received Ad26.COV2.S at low or high dose, single or two shots; roughly 5 received placebo; per-sample allocation not given. After the first vaccine or placebo injection, samples were drawn on day 63. This sequence originates from a person between 18 and 60 years old who received the Ad26.COV2.S COVID-19 vaccine or a placebo. This material consisted of peripheral blood, taken in a trial of Ad26.COV2.S vaccine versus placebo. V is TRBV6-5 and J is TRBJ1-5; the match to TRBD1 covers 9 bases. Here the CDR3 reads CASSDRGTSQPQHF. DNA of the CDR3: TGTGCCAGCTCGGACAGGGGCACTTCTCAGCCCCAGCATTTT.